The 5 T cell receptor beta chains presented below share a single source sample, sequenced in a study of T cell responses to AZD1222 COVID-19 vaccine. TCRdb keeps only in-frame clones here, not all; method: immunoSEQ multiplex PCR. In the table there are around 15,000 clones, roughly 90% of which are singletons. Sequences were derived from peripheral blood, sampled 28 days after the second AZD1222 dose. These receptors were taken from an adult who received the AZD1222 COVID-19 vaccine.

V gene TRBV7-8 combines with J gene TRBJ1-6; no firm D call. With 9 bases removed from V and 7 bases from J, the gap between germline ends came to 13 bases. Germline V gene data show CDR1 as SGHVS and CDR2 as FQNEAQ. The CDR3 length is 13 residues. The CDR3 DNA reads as TGTGCCAGTAGGAGGGTTTTGAATTCACCCCTCCACTTT. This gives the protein CASRRVLNSPLHF.

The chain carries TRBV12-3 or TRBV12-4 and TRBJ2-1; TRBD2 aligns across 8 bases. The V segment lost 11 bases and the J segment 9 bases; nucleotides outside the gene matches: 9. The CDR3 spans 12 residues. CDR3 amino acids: CACDPRGGEQFF. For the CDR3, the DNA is TGTGCCTGCGACCCACGGGGGGGTGAGCAGTTCTTC.

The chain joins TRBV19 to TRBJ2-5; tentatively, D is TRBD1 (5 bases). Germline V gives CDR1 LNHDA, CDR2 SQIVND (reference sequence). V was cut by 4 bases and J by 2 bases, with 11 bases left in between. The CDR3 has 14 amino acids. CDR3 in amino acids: CASSTPGIQETQYF. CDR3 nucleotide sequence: TGTGCCAGTAGTACACCAGGGATACAAGAGACCCAGTACTTC.

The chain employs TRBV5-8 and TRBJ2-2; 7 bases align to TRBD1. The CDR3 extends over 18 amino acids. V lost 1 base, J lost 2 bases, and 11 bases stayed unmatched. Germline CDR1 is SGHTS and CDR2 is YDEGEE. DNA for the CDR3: TGTGCCAGCAGCTTGAACAGGGGACACCTATCCAACACCGGGGAGCTGTTTTTT. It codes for CASSLNRGHLSNTGELFF.

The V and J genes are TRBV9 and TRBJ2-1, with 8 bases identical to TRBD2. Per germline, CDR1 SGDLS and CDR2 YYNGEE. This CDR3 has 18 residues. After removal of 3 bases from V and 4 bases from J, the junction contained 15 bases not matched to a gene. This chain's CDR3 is CASSDPKGAGGLYNEQFF. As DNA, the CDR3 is TGTGCCAGCAGCGACCCCAAAGGCGCGGGAGGACTTTACAATGAGCAGTTCTTC.